The rows below give T cell receptor beta chains drawn from one sample of a study of cytomegalovirus exposure and HLA in healthy donors. Data came from immunoSEQ multiplex PCR; TCRdb stores just in-frame clones and leaves some out. The sample yields 200,000 to 250,000 clones, 90% to 95% seen once. Sample: PBMCs. The receptors shown here come from a woman aged 18-29 years in good health and CMV-seronegative. The CDR3 runs from the conserved cysteine through the conserved F or W.

v_gene	j_gene	CDR3aa
TRBV5-4	TRBJ1-2	CASSPPVGQDYGYTF
TRBV7-8	TRBJ2-5	CASRSPPGQAVGTQYF
TRBV6-1	TRBJ1-1	CASSATGWNTEAFF
TRBV5-1	TRBJ2-1	CASSLEAVGAGNEQFF
TRBV30	TRBJ2-2	CAWSGREAGELFF
TRBV5-8	TRBJ1-5	CASSSYRDPQPQHF
TRBV29-1	TRBJ2-1	CSARPTSGSGNEQFF
TRBV5-4	TRBJ1-4	CASTLAGNEKLFF
TRBV11-2	TRBJ2-7	CASNAWAGQGAREQYF
TRBV20-1	TRBJ1-2	CSATFLEGYTF
TRBV27	TRBJ2-5	CASSLFGQGAEETQYF